The 10 T cell receptor beta chains below were found in one sample sequenced in a study of cytomegalovirus exposure and HLA in healthy donors. Sequenced by immunoSEQ multiplex PCR; TCRdb stores in-frame clones only, minus some. The table has about 83,000 clones, approximately 96% seen once; the top ten hold approximately 1.3%. The sample was PBMCs. These receptors were obtained from a woman aged 18-30 years in good health and CMV-seronegative.

In this sample, this clone turned up once. The chain employs TRBV28 and TRBJ2-7; D is uncertain. CDR1 is MDHEN, CDR2 SYDVKM, per germline. The CDR3 is 14 residues long. With 6 bases removed from V and 0 bases from J, the gap between germline ends came to 12 bases. In nucleotides, the CDR3 is TGTGCCAGCAGCCTGGCGGTGGGCTCCTACGAGCAGTACTTC. It yields the protein CASSLAVGSYEQYF. Complete variable domain (other parts from reference TRBV28 and TRBJ2-7): DVKVTQSSRYLVKRTGEKVFLECVQDMDHENMFWYRQDPGLGLRLIYFSYDVKMKEKGDIPEGYSVSREKKERFSLILESASTNQTSMYLCASSLAVGSYEQYFGPGTRLTVT.

The chain is built from TRBV25-1 and TRBJ1-5, with D hard to call. Trimming removed 1 base at V and 4 bases at J, with 14 bases between. CDR3 length: 16 amino acids. Per the germline V gene, CDR1 is MGHDK and CDR2 is SYGVNS. The CDR3 DNA follows: TGTGCCAGCAGTGAATCCGTAACACTAGGGAATCAGCCCCAGCATTTT. Its protein product is CASSESVTLGNQPQHF.

The V and J genes are TRBV11-2 and TRBJ2-1; 11 nucleotides line up with TRBD2. The CDR3 spans 14 residues. From germline, CDR1 is SGHAT and CDR2 FQNNGV. The V and J ends lost 5 bases and 8 bases, in that order; junction bases with no gene match: 5. The CDR3 DNA reads as TGTGCCAGCAGCCCTAGCGGGAGGAGGGATGAGCAGTTCTTC. Residues: CASSPSGRRDEQFF.

This clone was found once. This chain joins TRBV2 and TRBJ2-7, with 9 nucleotides matching TRBD1. The CDR3 sequence is 15 residues long. CDR1 and CDR2 from the germline V gene are SNHLY and FYNNEI. The J segment lost 4 bases and the V segment lost 6 bases, leaving 10 bases of the junction unmatched. CDR3 sequence reads: CASSPPGQGPYEQYF. The CDR3 coding sequence is TGTGCCAGCAGCCCACCGGGACAGGGACCGTACGAGCAGTACTTC.

The gene calls are TRBV10-3 and TRBJ2-2; TRBD2 matches at 12 bases. The junction had 7 bases not matched to a gene; V was cut back by 3 bases and J by 2 bases. Germline V CDR1 and CDR2: ENHRY, SYGVKD. This CDR3 spans 18 amino acids. CDR3: CAISESTSGSYNTGELFF. The CDR3, as DNA: TGTGCCATCAGTGAATCGACTAGCGGGAGCTATAACACCGGGGAGCTGTTTTTT.

The V call is TRBV15, the J call TRBJ1-1; 9 bases align to TRBD1. The V gene's germline CDR1 is LNHNV and CDR2 YYDKDF (reference sequence). With 0 bases clipped from V and 0 bases from J, the junction kept 5 bases outside the gene matches. This CDR3 region has 17 residues. The CDR3 is CATSRDLDRGVNTEAFF. CDR3 DNA: TGTGCCACCAGCAGAGATTTAGACAGGGGGGTGAACACTGAAGCTTTCTTT.

The chain recombines TRBV14 with TRBJ2-2; D is uncertain. The CDR3 covers 15 residues. V dropped 5 bases and J dropped 1 base, with 11 bases sitting between them. CDR1 and CDR2 from the germline V gene are SGHDN and FVKESK. Here the CDR3 reads CASSLHPGNTGELFF. The DNA of the CDR3 is TGTGCCAGCAGCTTACACCCAGGGAACACCGGGGAGCTGTTTTTT. Together with reference TRBV14 and TRBJ2-2, the CDR3 gives the full variable domain: EAGVTQFPSHSVIEKGQTVTLRCDPISGHDNLYWYRRVMGKEIKFLLHFVKESKQDESGMPNNRFLAERTGGTYSTLKVQPAELEDSGVYFCASSLHPGNTGELFFGEGSRLTVL.

The V gene is TRBV11-2, the J gene TRBJ1-2; no clear D. Trimming removed 5 bases from V and 6 bases from J, with 10 bases in between. The CDR3 totals 12 residues. CDR1 is SGHAT, CDR2 FQNNGV, per germline. CDR3 nucleotides: TGTGCCAGCAGCGCAGAAAGTAATGGCTACACCTTC. It encodes CASSAESNGYTF.

The chain uses TRBV6-5 and TRBJ2-2, with 9 bases lining up with TRBD2. CDR3 length: 15 amino acids. After removal of 0 bases from V and 10 bases from J, the junction contained 6 bases not matched to a gene. Germline V gene data show CDR1 as MNHEY and CDR2 as SVGAGI. CDR3 in amino acids: CASSYSVAGESELFF. The CDR3 nucleotides read TGTGCCAGCAGTTACTCGGTAGCGGGAGAATCGGAGCTGTTTTTT.

This chain joins TRBV4-1 and TRBJ2-7; a possible D gene is TRBD1 (5 bases). This CDR3 has 15 residues. Deletions cut 7 bases from V and 3 bases from J, with 19 bases between. Germline CDR1 is MGHRA and CDR2 is YSYEKL. The CDR3 DNA is TGCGCCAGCAAGGCTTCGACAGAGAGGAGCTACGAGCAGTACTTC. As protein: CASKASTERSYEQYF.